This T cell receptor (beta chain) was captured by sequencing in a study of shared clonotypes between healthy human individuals. This CDR3 is built from 13 residues. Germline V CDR1 and CDR2: MNHEY, SVGAGI. The ends were cut back, 4 bases at V and 5 bases at J, with 12 bases in the middle. This table comes from immunoSEQ multiplex PCR, and its TCRdb copy is limited to in-frame clones, with some not included. This table holds roughly 1,600,000 clones, approximately 98.5% found once. The sequence derives from a man aged 25-45 years in good health. The V and J genes are TRBV6-5 and TRBJ2-7, with D perhaps matching TRBD2 (5 bases). The sample consisted of naive CD4+ T cells sorted from blood. Regarding subset: CD45RA+ positively selected. The CDR3: CASSLVPGNEQYF. DNA for the CDR3: TGTGCCAGCAGTTTGGTCCCCGGGAACGAGCAGTACTTC.